The 5 T cell receptor beta chains reported below all come from one sample, sequenced in a study of cytomegalovirus exposure and HLA in healthy donors. It was with 60 Vbeta and 13 Jbeta primers that the PCR ran. The assay was immunoSEQ multiplex PCR, and TCRdb's table has in-frame clones only and misses some. The profile shows about 200,000 clones, roughly 90% of them singletons. Sequencing was done on a sample of PBMCs. These receptors came from a woman in her twenties or thirties in good health and CMV-seronegative.

CDR3 loop: CASSLGTVNSPLHF. The CDR3 bases are TGTGCCAGCAGCTTAGGGACAGTTAATTCACCCCTCCACTTT. This chain links TRBV7-3 with TRBJ1-6; 7 bases map to TRBD1. The length of the CDR3 is 14 residues. J was trimmed by 6 bases and V by 2 bases; bases with no gene match: 1. Germline V CDR1 and CDR2: SGHTA, FQGTGA.

The V gene is TRBV6-5, the J gene TRBJ1-2; TRBD1 is a possible D gene (6 bases). The ends were cut back, 6 bases at V and 5 bases at J, with 19 bases in the middle. The CDR3 loop spans 15 amino acids. Germline CDR1 reads MNHEY; CDR2 reads SVGAGI. This CDR3 is CASSSTPGVGYGYTF. The CDR3 region has the DNA TGTGCCAGCAGCTCAACGCCAGGGGTCGGATATGGCTACACCTTC.

The genes are TRBV6-1 and TRBJ1-4; TRBD1 is a possible D gene (5 bases). The germline gives CDR1 MNHNS, CDR2 SASEGT. V was shortened by 1 base and J by 7 bases, with 13 bases between the two germline ends. The CDR3 totals 15 residues. The CDR3 sequence: CASSEGGGSPEKLFF. CDR3 in DNA: TGTGCCAGCAGTGAAGGTGGGGGGTCGCCTGAAAAACTGTTTTTT.

The chain is built from TRBV28 and TRBJ1-2; 7 bases map to TRBD1. V gave up 8 bases and J gave up 5 bases; unmatched junction bases: 11. Germline CDR1 MDHEN, CDR2 SYDVKM. CDR3 length equals 14 residues. This chain's CDR3 is CASFAGGNPYGYTF. In DNA form, the CDR3 reads TGTGCCAGCTTTGCAGGGGGTAACCCTTATGGCTACACCTTC.

Only one count was recorded for this clone. The V call is TRBV9, the J call TRBJ2-2; possible D gene TRBD2, 5 bases. Deletions cut 0 bases from V and 4 bases from J, with 13 bases between. CDR3 length: 16 amino acids. Per the germline V gene, CDR1 is SGDLS and CDR2 is YYNGEE. The CDR3 here is CASSVGAGQSTGELFF. In DNA, the CDR3 is TGTGCCAGCAGCGTAGGGGCGGGCCAGTCCACCGGGGAGCTGTTTTTT. Based on the CDR3 plus reference TRBV9 and TRBJ2-2, the full variable domain is DSGVTQTPKHLITATGQRVTLRCSPRSGDLSVYWYQQSLDQGLQFLIQYYNGEERAKGNILERFSAQQFPDLHSELNLSSLELGDSALYFCASSVGAGQSTGELFFGEGSRLTVL.